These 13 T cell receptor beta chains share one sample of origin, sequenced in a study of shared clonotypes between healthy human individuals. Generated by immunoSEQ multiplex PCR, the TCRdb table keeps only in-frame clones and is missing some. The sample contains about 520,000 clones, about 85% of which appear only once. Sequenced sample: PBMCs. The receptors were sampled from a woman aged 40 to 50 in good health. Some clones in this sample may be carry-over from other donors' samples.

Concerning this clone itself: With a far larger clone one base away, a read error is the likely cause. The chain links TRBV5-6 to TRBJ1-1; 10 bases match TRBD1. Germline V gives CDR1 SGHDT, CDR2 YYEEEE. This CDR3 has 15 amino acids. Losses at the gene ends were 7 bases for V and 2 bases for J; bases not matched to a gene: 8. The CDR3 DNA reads TGTGCCAGCGGCGCCGCGACAGGGGGCAACACTGAAGCTTTCTTT. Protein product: CASGAATGGNTEAFF.

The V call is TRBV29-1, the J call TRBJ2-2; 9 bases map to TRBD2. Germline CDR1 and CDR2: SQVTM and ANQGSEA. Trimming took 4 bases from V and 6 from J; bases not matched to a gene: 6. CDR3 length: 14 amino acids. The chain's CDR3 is CSVASGVGPGELFF. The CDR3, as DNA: TGCAGCGTTGCTAGCGGGGTAGGGCCCGGGGAGCTGTTTTTT.

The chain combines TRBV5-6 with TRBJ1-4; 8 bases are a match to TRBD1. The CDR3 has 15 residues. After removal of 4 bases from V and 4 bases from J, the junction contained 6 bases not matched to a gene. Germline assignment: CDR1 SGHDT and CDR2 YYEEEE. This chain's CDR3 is CASSHRGGINEKLFF. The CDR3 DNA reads TGTGCCAGCAGCCACAGGGGGGGGATTAATGAAAAACTGTTTTTT.

The CDR3: CAWRGVTEAFF. DNA for the CDR3: TGTGCCTGGAGAGGAGTGACTGAAGCTTTCTTT. The V call is TRBV30, the J call TRBJ1-1; no firm D call. Trimming pared 3 bases from V and 5 bases from J, leaving 7 bases between. The CDR3 consists of 11 residues. The V gene's germline CDR1 is GTSNPN and CDR2 SVGIG (reference sequence).

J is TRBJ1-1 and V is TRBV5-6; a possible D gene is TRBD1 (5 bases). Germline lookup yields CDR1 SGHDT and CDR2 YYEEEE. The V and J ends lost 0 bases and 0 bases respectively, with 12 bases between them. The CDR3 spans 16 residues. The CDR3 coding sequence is TGTGCCAGCAGCTTGGTGGCAGGGAGTATGAACACTGAAGCTTTCTTT. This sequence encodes CASSLVAGSMNTEAFF.

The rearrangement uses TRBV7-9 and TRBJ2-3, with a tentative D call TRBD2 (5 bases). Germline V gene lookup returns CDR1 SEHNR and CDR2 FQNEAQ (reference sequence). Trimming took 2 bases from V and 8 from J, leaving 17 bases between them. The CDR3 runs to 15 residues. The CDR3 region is CASSLRGQQIATQYF. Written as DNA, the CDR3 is TGTGCCAGCAGCTTAAGAGGGCAGCAGATAGCTACGCAGTATTTT.

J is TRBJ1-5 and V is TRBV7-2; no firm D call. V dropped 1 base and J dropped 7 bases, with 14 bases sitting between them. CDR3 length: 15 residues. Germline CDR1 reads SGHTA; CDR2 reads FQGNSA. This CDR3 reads CASSLEIRDRQPQHF. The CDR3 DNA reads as TGTGCCAGCAGCTTAGAAATTAGGGATCGGCAGCCCCAGCATTTT.

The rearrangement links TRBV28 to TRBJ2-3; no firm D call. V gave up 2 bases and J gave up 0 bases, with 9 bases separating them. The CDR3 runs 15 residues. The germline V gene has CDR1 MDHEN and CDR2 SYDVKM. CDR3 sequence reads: CASSLGYGSTDTQYF. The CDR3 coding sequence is TGTGCCAGCAGTTTAGGGTACGGGAGCACAGATACGCAGTATTTT.

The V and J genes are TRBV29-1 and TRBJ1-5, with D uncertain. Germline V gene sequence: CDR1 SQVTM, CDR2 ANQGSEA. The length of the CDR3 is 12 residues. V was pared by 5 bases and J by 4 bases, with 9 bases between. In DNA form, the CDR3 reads TGCAGCGTTTCATCGGGTAATCAGCCCCAGCATTTT. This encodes CSVSSGNQPQHF. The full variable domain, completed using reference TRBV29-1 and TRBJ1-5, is SAVISQKPSRDICQRGTSLTIQCQVDSQVTMMFWYRQQPGQSLTLIATANQGSEATYESGFVIDKFPISRPNLTFSTLTVSNMSPEDSSIYLCSVSSGNQPQHFGDGTRLSIL.

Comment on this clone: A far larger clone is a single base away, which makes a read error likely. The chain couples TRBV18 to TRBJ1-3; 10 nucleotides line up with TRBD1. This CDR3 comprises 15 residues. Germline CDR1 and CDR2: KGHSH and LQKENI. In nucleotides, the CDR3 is TGTGCCGGCTCAGACAGGGGGCGGTATGGAAACACCATATATTTT. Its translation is CAGSDRGRYGNTIYF.

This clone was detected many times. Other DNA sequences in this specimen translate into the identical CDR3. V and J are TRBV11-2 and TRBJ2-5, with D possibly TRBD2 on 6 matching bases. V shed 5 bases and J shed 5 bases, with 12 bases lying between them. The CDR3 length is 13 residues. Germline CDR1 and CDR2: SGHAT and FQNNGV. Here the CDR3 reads CASSAGPRETQYF. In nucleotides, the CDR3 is TGTGCCAGCAGCGCGGGGCCTCGGGAGACCCAGTACTTC.

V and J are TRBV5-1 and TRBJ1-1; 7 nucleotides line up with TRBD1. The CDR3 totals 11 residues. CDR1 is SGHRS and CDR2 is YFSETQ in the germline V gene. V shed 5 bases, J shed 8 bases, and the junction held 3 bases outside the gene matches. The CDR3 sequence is CASSSQGEAFF. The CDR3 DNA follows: TGCGCCAGCAGTTCACAGGGGGAAGCTTTCTTT.

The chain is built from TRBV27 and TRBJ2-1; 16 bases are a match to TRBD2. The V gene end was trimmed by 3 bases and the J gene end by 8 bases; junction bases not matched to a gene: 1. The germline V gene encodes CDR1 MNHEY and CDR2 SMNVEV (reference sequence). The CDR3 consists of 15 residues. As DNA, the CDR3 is TGTGCCAGCAGTTTGGGGACTAGCGGGAGGGATGAGCAGTTCTTC. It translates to CASSLGTSGRDEQFF.